This T cell receptor (beta chain) was observed in a study of regulatory T cells in long-lasting Graves disease. Construction of the TCR beta libraries employed iRepertoire HTBI primers in conjunction with Arm-PCR of CDR3 regions. From the multiplex PCR reads, TCRdb called clonotypes with MiXCR, one entry per CDR3 protein. The sample has under 250,000 distinct CDR3 sequences, 20% to 25% seen once. The time point is: newly diagnosed GD, antithyroid drugs for less than 3 months. TCR sequences were obtained from RNA taken from PBMCs. Those enrolled as patients came out of an endocrinology department in Xi'an, China. EDTA tubes received around 9.9 milliliters of collected peripheral blood. This clonotype showed up many times. What it binds is unknown. Notes on the study in general: A greater number of public clonotypes (fewer than 3,000) was shared by persistent patients than by new patients (roughly 880). Since the sample size was small, accuracy may have been reduced.

Sequencing used peripheral blood mononuclear cells (PBMCs), obtained at new diagnosis, from a patient treated with antithyroid drugs. The clonotype comes from a female donor with Graves disease.

CDR3 residues: CASSFRDKGYEQFF. The CDR3 DNA reads as TGTGCCAGCAGCTTCCGGGACAAGGGCTATGAGCAGTTCTTC. J is TRBJ2-1 and V is TRBV7-9, with D possibly being TRBD1 (6 bases). Trimming cost V 3 bases and J 8 bases, with 14 bases left between them. This CDR3 has 14 amino acids. Germline lookup yields CDR1 SEHNR and CDR2 FQNEAQ (reference sequence). The complete variable domain, with remaining parts taken from reference TRBV7-9 and TRBJ2-1, reads DTGVSQNPRHKITKRGQNVTFRCDPISEHNRLYWYRQTLGQGPEFLTYFQNEAQLEKSRLLSDRFSAERPKGSFSTLEIQRTEQGDSAMYLCASSFRDKGYEQFFGPGTRLTVL.